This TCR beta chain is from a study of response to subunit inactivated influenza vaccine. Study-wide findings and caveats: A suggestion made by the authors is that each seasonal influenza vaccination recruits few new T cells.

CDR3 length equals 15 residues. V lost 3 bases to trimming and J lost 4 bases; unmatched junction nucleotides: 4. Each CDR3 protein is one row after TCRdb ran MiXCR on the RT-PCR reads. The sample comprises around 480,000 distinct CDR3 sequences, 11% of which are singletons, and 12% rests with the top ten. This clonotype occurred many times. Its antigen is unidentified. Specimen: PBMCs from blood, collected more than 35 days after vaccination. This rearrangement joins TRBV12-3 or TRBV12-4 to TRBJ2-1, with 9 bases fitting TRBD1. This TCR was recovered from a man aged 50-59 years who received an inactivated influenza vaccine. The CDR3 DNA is TGTGCCAGCAGTTTTGACAGGGGGGTGTACAATGAGCAGTTCTTC. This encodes CASSFDRGVYNEQFF.